This is a list of T cell receptor beta chains from one sample in a study of shared clonotypes between healthy human individuals. Repertoires were generated with immunoSEQ multiplex PCR, while TCRdb's copy carries only in-frame clones and drops some. Of some 660,000 clones listed, 55% to 85% are singletons. Sequenced sample: memory CD4+ T cells sorted from blood. Receptors originate from a woman aged 25 to 39 in good health. Each CDR3 is given with its conserved first and last residue. The D gene is left open where the match is weak. The size of a clone is reported for some rows only, either as once, few or many, or as a class for expanded clones.

NA TRBJ2-1 TRBV20-1 NA TGCAGTGCTACCTTGCGCAATGAGCAGTTCTTC CSATLRNEQFF
NA TRBJ2-1 TRBV7-8 NA TGTGCCAGCAGCCTTATAGCCAATGAGCAGTTCTTC CASSLIANEQFF
TRBD1 TRBJ1-5 TRBV28 once TGTGCCAGCATCGAGGGACAGGGGGCGGATCAGCCCCAGCATTTT CASIEGQGADQPQHF
NA TRBJ2-7 TRBV5-1 many TGCGCCAGCAGCTCGGGGTGGGCCTCCTACGAGCAGTACTTC CASSSGWASYEQYF
NA TRBJ2-7 TRBV2 NA TGTGCCAGCAGTGGCCCGCTAGCGGAGCAGTACTTC CASSGPLAEQYF
NA TRBJ1-1 TRBV7-9 NA TGTGCCAGCAGCTTAGACGGAGCCGGGACTGAAGCTTTCTTT CASSLDGAGTEAFF
TRBD1 TRBJ2-7 TRBV5-4 NA TGTGCCAGCAGCTTGCGGGACAGCTACGAGCAGTACTTC CASSLRDSYEQYF
TRBD1 TRBJ1-1 TRBV11-1 NA TGTGCCAGCAGTCCGCGGGACAGGGGGCGGGACACTGAAGCTTTCTTT CASSPRDRGRDTEAFF
TRBD1 TRBJ1-2 TRBV28 NA TGTGCCAGCAGCTCCGGACAGGGCTTCCCGAACTATGGCTACACCTTC CASSSGQGFPNYGYTF
TRBD1 TRBJ1-2 TRBV28 NA TGTGCCAGCAGGCGAACAGGGGGCGACTATGGCTACACCTTC CASRRTGGDYGYTF
NA TRBJ2-7 TRBV5-1 few TGCGCCAGCAGCTTGGTGGCTAGCGCCGAGAGCTCCTACGAGCAGTACTTC CASSLVASAESSYEQYF
NA TRBJ2-1 TRBV4-2 few TGTGCCAGCAGCCAAGATGGAGGAAGGGGAGGAAATGAGCAGTTCTTC CASSQDGGRGGNEQFF
NA TRBJ2-5 TRBV4-1 NA TGCGCCAGCAGCCAAGGGCCCCCTCAAGCGACCCAGTACTTC CASSQGPPQATQYF
NA TRBJ2-2 TRBV7-8 NA TGTGCCAGCAGGACAAGGGGATCTACCGGGGAGCTGTTTTTT CASRTRGSTGELFF
NA TRBJ2-2 TRBV7-6 NA TGTGCCAGCAGCTCATCTAATGGGGCCGGGGAGCTGTTTTTT CASSSSNGAGELFF
NA TRBJ2-1 TRBV9 NA TGTGCCAGCAGCGTAGGATCTGGGGTGGTGCAGCTCTCCTACAATGAGCAGTTCTTC CASSVGSGVVQLSYNEQFF
TRBD1 TRBJ1-4 TRBV4-1 NA TGCGCCAGCAGCTCAGGGGGAGCTGGAGCAACTAATGAAAAACTGTTTTTT CASSSGGAGATNEKLFF
NA TRBJ2-2 TRBV28 NA TGTGCCAGCAAAACGACTCGGGAGCTGTTTTTT CASKTTRELFF
NA TRBJ2-1 TRBV29-1 once TGCAGCGTTGAGGGTTATCTACACCAGAACAATGAGCAGTTCTTC CSVEGYLHQNNEQFF
NA TRBJ2-6 TRBV27 NA TGTGCCAGCAGTTTATCAGGGGCCGGGGCCAACGTCCTGACTTTC CASSLSGAGANVLTF
TRBD1 TRBJ1-1 TRBV6-5 NA TGTGCCAGCAGTTACTCCGGACAGGGACAGAACACTGAAGCTTTCTTT CASSYSGQGQNTEAFF
TRBD2 TRBJ2-1 TRBV28 NA TGTGCCAGCAGATCGCCCCCCGGGACTAGCGGGAGTGGGTCCTACAATGAGCAGTTCTTC CASRSPPGTSGSGSYNEQFF
NA TRBJ1-2 TRBV7-9 NA TGTGCCAGCAGCTTAGGGGTGGCAGGGGACCTCTATGGCTACACCTTC CASSLGVAGDLYGYTF